This TCR beta chain was retrieved from a study of cytomegalovirus exposure and HLA in healthy donors. While unrecorded immune exposures were likely, the donors were nominally healthy when sampled. PCR involved 60 Vbeta and 13 Jbeta primers. Generated by immunoSEQ multiplex PCR, the TCRdb table keeps only in-frame clones and is missing some. The repertoire includes 150,000 to 200,000 clones, 75% of them detected once, and about 3% sits in the top ten. General study points: A later analysis reported that several of the most significant clusters appeared to be linked to common viral pathogens, among them Epstein-Barr virus.

A remark on this clone: Antigen unknown.

The TCR sequence derives from a woman in her fifties or sixties in good health and CMV-seropositive. Source material: PBMCs.

Written as DNA, the CDR3 is TGTGCCAGCAGCCGGCGACTAGCGGGGGTGGGCACAGATACGCAGTATTTT. Amino acid sequence: CASSRRLAGVGTDTQYF. V and J are TRBV7-9 and TRBJ2-3, with TRBD2 matching 12 bases. Trimming removed 5 bases from V and 1 base from J; junction bases left unmatched: 7. CDR3 length equals 17 residues. The germline V gene has CDR1 SEHNR and CDR2 FQNEAQ (reference sequence).